This entry features one TCR beta chain sequence. This clonotype showed up many times. Which antigen it targets is not known. No clone much larger than this one lies a single base away; base qualities are absent. The sample comes from a study of T cells in Graves' hyperthyroidism and ophthalmopathy (dated by TCRdb to about 2019). About the investigation overall: Peripheral blood was collected at initial diagnosis, before any treatment. A discovery cohort of about a hundred patients, approximately 45 with Graves' ophthalmopathy and about 60 with stable Graves' hyperthyroidism, was used to find distinguishing TCR V-J signatures. After blood sampling, hyperthyroidism patients were treated with methimazole at a starting dose of 30 mg daily, and ophthalmopathy patients were treated with high-dose intravenous methylprednisolone. According to the paper, TCR Vbeta CDR3 sequencing was carried out on roughly 130 peripheral blood samples, which came from some 41 ophthalmopathy, approximately 78 hyperthyroidism and about 17 progressor patients. An independent validation cohort of fewer than 20 hyperthyroidism patients and some 15 patients who later progressed to ophthalmopathy tested prospective prediction of ophthalmopathy. In more than 5 Graves' hyperthyroidism patients, the study also compared T-cell repertoires from thyroid tissue with T-cell repertoires from blood. For training and testing, the 100 patients in the discovery cohort were randomly divided in a 7:3 ratio. The study at large found these results: Sample size was not statistically predetermined, and investigators were not blinded to group allocation. Most expanded thyroid clonotypes (frequency above 0.001) were also found in blood, which suggests that blood repertoires may mirror thyroid immune responses. A 13 V-J signature model separated ophthalmopathy from stable hyperthyroidism, with about 90% sensitivity and about 81% specificity in cross-validation and 80%/75% in testing. In validation, progression to ophthalmopathy was predicted by the model with 70.59% sensitivity and 72% to 85% specificity, a median of around 5.9 months before onset.

TCR beta CDR3 regions were amplified from RNA transcripts. For the first round of RT-PCR on the TCR CDR3, the HTBI primer set was used together with the Qiagen OneStep RT-PCR kit. A second multiplex PCR round built the libraries, followed by size selection and purification. Sequencing of the libraries was done on an Illumina HiSeq2000 using paired-end 100 bp reads. For the original study's pipeline: SOAPnuke was used to process the raw data, removing reads that contained adapters or uncalled bases, had a mean Phred below 15, or lacked an exact match to the constant primer or identifier. High-quality paired reads were merged with COPE v1.2.5, and unique nucleotide sequences were defined as clonotypes. Clonotypes were aligned to IMGT TRBV, TRBD and TRBJ reference segments using MiTCR v1.1. The analysis was restricted to V-J combinations with a frequency above 0.0001, which together covered over 99% of the repertoires. A TCS score was defined as the ratio between F50 (clonal expansion) and ExV (chaos), using BLOSUM62-based TCRdist between CDR3 peptides within each V-J. Welch's t-statistics and random forest reduced approximately 520 V-J features to about 13, which were used in a naive Bayes classifier (R e1071). The raw public reads went through TCRdb reprocessing: fastp at Q25, MiXCR clone calling, in-frame beta chains kept. Duplicate CDR3 protein sequences are folded into a single record with the most common DNA and genes. The V and J calls were not made by the authors but by TCRdb's processing. The sample includes some 510,000 distinct CDR3 sequences, with more than 20% observed a single time. Of the sample, approximately 26% falls within the top ten clones.

A patient counted as having stable Graves' hyperthyroidism if no progression to ophthalmopathy occurred over 18 months of follow-up. Hyperthyroidism patients were aged 18 to 65 years and newly diagnosed, with disease duration of less than 2 months. The study excluded patients with uncontrolled infections, other autoimmune diseases, pregnancy or lactation. Diagnoses were based on clinical symptoms, serum thyroxine and TRAb, thyroid ultrasound and orbital computed tomography. PBMCs were separated from 8 to 10 ml of fresh peripheral blood using Ficoll-Paque density gradient centrifugation. Total RNA was extracted with Trizol reagent, and quality was checked on an Agilent 2100 Bioanalyzer. Sequenced input: blood. The source of this sequence is a man aged 18 to 30 with Graves' hyperthyroidism.

Here the CDR3 is given as CSAGQPQHF. The nucleotide sequence is TGCAGTGCGGGTCAGCCCCAGCATTTT. The chain couples TRBV20-1 to TRBJ1-5, with the D gene too uncertain to name. The germline V gene (reference sequence) gives CDR1 as DFQATT and CDR2 as SNEGSKA. The CDR3 holds 9 amino acids from the cysteine to the phenylalanine. The retained sequence is limited to the CDR3, 27 bases, with the frame set at the first base. V is clipped by 6 bases and J by 6 bases, and the sequence between their germline boundaries is 3 bases long.